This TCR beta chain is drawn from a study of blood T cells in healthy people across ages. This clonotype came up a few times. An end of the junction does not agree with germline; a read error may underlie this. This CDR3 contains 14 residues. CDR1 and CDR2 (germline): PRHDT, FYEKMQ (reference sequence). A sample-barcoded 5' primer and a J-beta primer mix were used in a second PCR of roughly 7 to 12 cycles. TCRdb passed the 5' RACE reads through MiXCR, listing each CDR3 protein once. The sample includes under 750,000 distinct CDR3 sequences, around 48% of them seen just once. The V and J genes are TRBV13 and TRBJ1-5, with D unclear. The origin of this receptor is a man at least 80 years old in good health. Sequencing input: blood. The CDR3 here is CASSLGRYNQPQHF. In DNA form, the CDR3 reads TGTGCTAGCAGCTTAGGGAGATACAATCAGCCCCAGCATTTT.